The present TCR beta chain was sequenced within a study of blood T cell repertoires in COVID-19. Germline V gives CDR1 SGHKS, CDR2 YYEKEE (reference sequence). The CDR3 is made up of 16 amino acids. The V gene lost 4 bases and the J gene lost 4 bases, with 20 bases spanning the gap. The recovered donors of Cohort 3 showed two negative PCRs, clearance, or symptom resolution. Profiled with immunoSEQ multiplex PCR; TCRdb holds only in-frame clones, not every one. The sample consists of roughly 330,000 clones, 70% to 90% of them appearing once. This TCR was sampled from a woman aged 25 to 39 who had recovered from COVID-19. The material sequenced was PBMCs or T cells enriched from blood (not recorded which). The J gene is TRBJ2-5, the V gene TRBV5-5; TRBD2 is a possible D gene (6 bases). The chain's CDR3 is CASSPRPGLRGETQYF. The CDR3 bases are TGTGCCAGCAGCCCTAGGCCGGGACTGCGGGGAGAGACCCAGTACTTC. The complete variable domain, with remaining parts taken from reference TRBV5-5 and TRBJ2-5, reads DAGVTQSPTHLIKTRGQQVTLRCSPISGHKSVSWYQQVLGQGPQFIFQYYEKEERGRGNFPDRFSARQFPNYSSELNVNALLLGDSALYLCASSPRPGLRGETQYFGPGTRLLVL.